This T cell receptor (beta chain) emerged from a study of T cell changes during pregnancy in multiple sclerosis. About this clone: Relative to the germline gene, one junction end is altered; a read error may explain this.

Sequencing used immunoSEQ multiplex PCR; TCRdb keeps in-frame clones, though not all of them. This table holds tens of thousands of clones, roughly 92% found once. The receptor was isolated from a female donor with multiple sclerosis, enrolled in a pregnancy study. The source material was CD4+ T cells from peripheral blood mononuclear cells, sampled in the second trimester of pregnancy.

CDR3: CASSLAGGPYEQYF. The CDR3 DNA sequence: TGTGCCAGCAGCCTAGCGGGGGGGCCCTACGAGCAGTACTTC. The chain carries TRBV7-9 and TRBJ2-7; 12 nucleotides line up with TRBD2. CDR3 size: 14 residues. Germline V gene sequence: CDR1 SEHNR, CDR2 FQNEAQ (reference sequence).